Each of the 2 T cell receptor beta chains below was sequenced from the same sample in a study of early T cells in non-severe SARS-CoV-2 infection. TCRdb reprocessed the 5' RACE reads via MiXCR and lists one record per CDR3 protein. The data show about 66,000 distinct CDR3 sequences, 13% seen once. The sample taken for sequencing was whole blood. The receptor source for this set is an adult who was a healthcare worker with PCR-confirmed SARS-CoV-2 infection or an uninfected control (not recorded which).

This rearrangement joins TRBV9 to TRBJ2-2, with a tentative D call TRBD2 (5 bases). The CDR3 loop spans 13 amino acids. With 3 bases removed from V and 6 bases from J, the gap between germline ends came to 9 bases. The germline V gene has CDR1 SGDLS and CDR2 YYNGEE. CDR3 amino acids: CASSGRGAGELFF. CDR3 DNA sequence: TGTGCCAGCAGCGGACGGGGAGCCGGGGAGCTGTTTTTT.

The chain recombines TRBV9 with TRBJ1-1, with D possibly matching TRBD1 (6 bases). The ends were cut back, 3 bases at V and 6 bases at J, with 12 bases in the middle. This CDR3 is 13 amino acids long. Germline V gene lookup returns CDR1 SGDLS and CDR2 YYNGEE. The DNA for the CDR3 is TGTGCCAGCAGCGCTGGGACAATCTCTGAAGCTTTCTTT. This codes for CASSAGTISEAFF.